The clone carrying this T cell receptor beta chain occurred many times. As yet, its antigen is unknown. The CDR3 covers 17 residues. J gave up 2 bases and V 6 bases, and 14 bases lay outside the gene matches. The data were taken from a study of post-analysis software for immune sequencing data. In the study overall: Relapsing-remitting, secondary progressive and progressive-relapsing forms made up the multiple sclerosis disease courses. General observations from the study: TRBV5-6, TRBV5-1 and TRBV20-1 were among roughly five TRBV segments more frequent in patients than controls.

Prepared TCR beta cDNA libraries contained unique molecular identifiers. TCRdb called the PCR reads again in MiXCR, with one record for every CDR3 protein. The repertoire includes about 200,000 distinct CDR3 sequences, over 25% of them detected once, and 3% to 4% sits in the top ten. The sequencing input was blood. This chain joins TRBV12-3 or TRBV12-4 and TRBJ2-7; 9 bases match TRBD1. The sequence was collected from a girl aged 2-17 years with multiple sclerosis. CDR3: CASSNQRPRQGAYEQYF. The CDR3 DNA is TGTGCCAGCAGCAACCAACGGCCTCGACAGGGGGCCTACGAGCAGTACTTC.